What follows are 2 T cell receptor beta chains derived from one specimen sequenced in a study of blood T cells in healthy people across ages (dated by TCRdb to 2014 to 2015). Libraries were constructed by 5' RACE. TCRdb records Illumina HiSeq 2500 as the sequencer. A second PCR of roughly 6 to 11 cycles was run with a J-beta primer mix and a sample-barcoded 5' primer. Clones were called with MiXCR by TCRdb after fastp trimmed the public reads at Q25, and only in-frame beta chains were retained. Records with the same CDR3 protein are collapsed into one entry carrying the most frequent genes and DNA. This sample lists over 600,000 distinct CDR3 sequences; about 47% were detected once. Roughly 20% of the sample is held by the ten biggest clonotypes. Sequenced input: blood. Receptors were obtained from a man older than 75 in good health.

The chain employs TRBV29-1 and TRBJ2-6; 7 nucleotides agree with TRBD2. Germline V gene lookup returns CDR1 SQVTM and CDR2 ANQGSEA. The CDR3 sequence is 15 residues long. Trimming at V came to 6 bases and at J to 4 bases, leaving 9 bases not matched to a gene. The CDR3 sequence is CSVWGGRYGANVLTF. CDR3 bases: TGCAGCGTGTGGGGGGGACGGTACGGGGCCAACGTCCTGACTTTC.

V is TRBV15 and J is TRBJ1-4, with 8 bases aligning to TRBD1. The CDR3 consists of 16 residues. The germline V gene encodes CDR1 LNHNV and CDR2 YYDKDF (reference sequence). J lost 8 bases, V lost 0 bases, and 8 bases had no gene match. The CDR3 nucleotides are TGTGCCACCAGCAGAGATTTCTTGGACAGGGACGAAAAACTGTTTTTT. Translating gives CATSRDFLDRDEKLFF.